Following are 5 T cell receptor beta chains from one sample sequenced in a study of response to subunit inactivated influenza vaccine. One entry per CDR3 protein, called by TCRdb with MiXCR from the RT-PCR reads. The table lists hundreds of thousands of distinct CDR3 sequences, around 16% of them singletons. Specimen: PBMCs from blood, collected 11 to 12 days after vaccination. These receptor sequences come from a man between 50 and 59 years old who received an inactivated influenza vaccine.

The gene calls are TRBV6-1 and TRBJ2-7; 12 positions agree with TRBD1. Germline V CDR1 and CDR2: MNHNS, SASEGT. V shed 3 bases and J 12 bases; nucleotides not matched to a gene: 6. This CDR3 region has 13 residues. The CDR3 nucleotides read TGTGCCAGCAGTGACCCCGGGACAGGGGGCAGGTACTTC. This sequence encodes CASSDPGTGGRYF.

There are many counts of this clonotype. A read error may account for a junction end that differs from germline. The chain employs TRBV7-7 and TRBJ1-4; no clear D. The CDR3 has 12 amino acids. Looked up from germline, CDR1 is SSHAT and CDR2 is FNYEAQ (reference sequence). The CDR3 protein is CASSFHLEKLFF. CDR3 nucleotides: TGTGCTAGCAGCTTCCATCTTGAAAAACTGTTTTTT.

This clonotype has a handful of counts. The rearrangement joins TRBV5-1 to TRBJ2-7; D is possibly TRBD1 or TRBD2 (5 bases each). The V gene lost 4 bases and the J gene lost 4 bases, with 12 bases spanning the gap. This CDR3 comprises 13 residues. Germline V gene lookup returns CDR1 SGHRS and CDR2 YFSETQ. Here the CDR3 DNA reads TGCGCCAGCAGCATAGGGACCGCTTACGAGCAGTACTTC. Amino acid sequence: CASSIGTAYEQYF.

CDR3 in amino acids: CASSTWTGDTYEQYF. In DNA form, the CDR3 reads TGCGCCAGCAGCACTTGGACAGGCGATACCTACGAGCAGTACTTC. V and J are TRBV5-1 and TRBJ2-7, with 7 bases identical to TRBD1. This CDR3 spans 15 amino acids. The J segment lost 2 bases and the V segment lost 4 bases, leaving 9 bases of the junction unmatched. CDR1 SGHRS and CDR2 YFSETQ come from the germline V gene.

This rearrangement joins TRBV6-1 to TRBJ2-1; D might be TRBD2 (5 bases). Germline CDR1 MNHNS, CDR2 SASEGT. This CDR3 is built from 13 residues. V lost 2 bases, J lost 12 bases, and 14 bases lay in between. The CDR3 region has the DNA TGTGCCAGCAGTGAACGGGAAGGGCAAGGGCAGTTCTTC. This encodes CASSEREGQGQFF.